This is a list of T cell receptor beta chains from one sample in a study of shared clonotypes between healthy human individuals. This table comes from immunoSEQ multiplex PCR, and its TCRdb copy is limited to in-frame clones, with some not included. The sample records over 2 million clones, roughly 92% being singletons. Sequencing input: naive CD4+ T cells from PBMCs. The source is a man aged 18 to 29 in good health. Some clones in this sample may be carry-over from other donors' samples. Both conserved end residues are part of each CDR3. D genes are given only for firm matches.

D gene: -
V gene: TRBV7-9
CDR3 protein: CASGAYEQYF

D gene: -
V gene: TRBV6-6
CDR3 protein: CASSYSRDTLYEQYF

D gene: TRBD1
V gene: TRBV28
CDR3 protein: CASSLTEIGQGVYGYTF

D gene: TRBD2
V gene: TRBV9
CDR3 protein: CASSASGTRSPPDTQYF

D gene: -
V gene: TRBV6-5
CDR3 protein: CASRTDSYNEQFF

D gene: -
V gene: TRBV2
CDR3 protein: CASTLNIAVYSNQPQHF

D gene: -
V gene: TRBV5-1
CDR3 protein: CASSLALTGTEAFF

D gene: -
V gene: TRBV18
CDR3 protein: CASSPQPGGIYGYTF

D gene: -
V gene: TRBV10-3
CDR3 protein: CAISVRASYNEQFF

D gene: -
V gene: TRBV28
CDR3 protein: CASSLTQAAKETQYF

D gene: -
V gene: TRBV5-1
CDR3 protein: CASSSLLLWDEQYF

D gene: -
V gene: TRBV13
CDR3 protein: CASKPTGPDTQYF

D gene: TRBD2
V gene: TRBV7-2
CDR3 protein: CASSSGTSGRLEQFF

D gene: TRBD1
V gene: TRBV2
CDR3 protein: CASSEMGTGVSPLHF

D gene: -
V gene: TRBV4-1
CDR3 protein: CASSQDRVVYGYTF

D gene: -
V gene: TRBV29-1
CDR3 protein: CSVVTGREQYF

D gene: TRBD2
V gene: TRBV5-1
CDR3 protein: CASKGGLAGSETQYF

D gene: -
V gene: TRBV7-2
CDR3 protein: CASSFPGAYGYTF

D gene: TRBD1
V gene: TRBV5-1
CDR3 protein: CASSDGTGGNQPQHF

D gene: TRBD1
V gene: TRBV7-8
CDR3 protein: CASSLAGQAAPYEQYF

D gene: -
V gene: TRBV16
CDR3 protein: CASSQLDGVDNQPQHF

D gene: -
V gene: TRBV18
CDR3 protein: CASSRTVNTEAFF

D gene: -
V gene: TRBV6-1
CDR3 protein: CATPCLGLGSDTQYF

D gene: TRBD1
V gene: TRBV28
CDR3 protein: CASSRSGTGDSGELFF

D gene: TRBD2
V gene: TRBV7-2
CDR3 protein: CASSRAWSGKYNEQFF

D gene: TRBD2
V gene: TRBV29-1
CDR3 protein: CSPCRLALYNEQFF

D gene: -
V gene: TRBV25-1
CDR3 protein: CASSGGAVSKLFF

D gene: -
V gene: TRBV6-1
CDR3 protein: CASSGFRVTPYEQYF

D gene: TRBD1
V gene: TRBV6-6
CDR3 protein: CASSGQGALYEQYF

D gene: -
V gene: TRBV27
CDR3 protein: CASSSKSYYGYTF

D gene: TRBD1
V gene: TRBV28
CDR3 protein: CASSPQGGRLNQPQHF

D gene: TRBD1
V gene: TRBV28
CDR3 protein: CASSLGQGNSPLHF

D gene: TRBD2
V gene: TRBV28
CDR3 protein: CASSLPTSAPSTDTQYF

D gene: -
V gene: TRBV28
CDR3 protein: CASSFRAGHGYTF

D gene: -
V gene: TRBV30
CDR3 protein: CAYTDRPGGNQPQHF

D gene: -
V gene: TRBV15
CDR3 protein: CATSRDQSRTVNEQFF

D gene: -
V gene: TRBV5-1
CDR3 protein: CASSPDRNYEQYF

D gene: -
V gene: TRBV7-3
CDR3 protein: CASSINRDYEQYF

D gene: -
V gene: TRBV6-5
CDR3 protein: CASSPRGLASFEQYF

D gene: -
V gene: TRBV19
CDR3 protein: CASSIWQGGADTQYF

D gene: TRBD2
V gene: TRBV19
CDR3 protein: CASSIDPSGISYNEQFF

D gene: -
V gene: TRBV4-3
CDR3 protein: CASSHLRGDTIYF